The 21 T cell receptor beta chains in this list originate from one sample, sequenced in a study of cytomegalovirus exposure and HLA in healthy donors. The PCR employed 60 Vbeta primers together with 13 Jbeta primers. Clones were sequenced by immunoSEQ multiplex PCR, and TCRdb holds only the in-frame ones, with some missing. The table for this sample gives 100,000 to 150,000 clones. The sequencing sample was made of PBMCs. These TCRs come from a woman aged 40-49 years in good health and CMV-seropositive.

The chain joins TRBV29-1 to TRBJ2-7; 8 nucleotides agree with TRBD2. In germline, CDR1 is SQVTM, CDR2 ANQGSEA. CDR3 length equals 14 residues. V shed 4 bases and J 6 bases; nucleotides not matched to a gene: 11. Here the CDR3 reads CSVGFTAGASEQYF. The CDR3 DNA follows: TGCAGCGTTGGTTTTACAGCGGGAGCGTCCGAGCAGTACTTC.

The J gene is TRBJ1-5, the V gene TRBV5-1; D is uncertain. CDR3 size: 13 residues. V lost 4 bases and J 3 bases, leaving 8 bases between the germline ends. Germline values: CDR1 SGHRS, CDR2 YFSETQ. CDR3 protein: CASSQAINQPQHF. The CDR3 coding sequence is TGCGCCAGCAGCCAGGCGATCAATCAGCCCCAGCATTTT.

The chain carries TRBV9 and TRBJ2-2; 7 nucleotides line up with TRBD1. The J segment lost 5 bases and the V segment lost 3 bases, leaving 7 bases of the junction unmatched. Germline CDR1 reads SGDLS; CDR2 reads YYNGEE. The CDR3 spans 15 residues. The CDR3 sequence: CASSEGTVQTGELFF. CDR3 bases: TGTGCCAGCAGCGAGGGGACAGTACAAACCGGGGAGCTGTTTTTT.

V usage is TRBV4-2 and J usage is TRBJ2-7, with 12 bases that match TRBD1. The V gene's germline CDR1 is LGHNA and CDR2 YNFKEQ. V lost 0 bases to trimming and J lost 6 bases; unmatched junction nucleotides: 6. The CDR3 totals 16 residues. The CDR3 loop reads CASSQESGTGGSEQYF. CDR3 nucleotides: TGTGCCAGCAGCCAAGAGTCGGGGACAGGGGGCTCCGAGCAGTACTTC.

The chain is built from TRBV2 and TRBJ2-3; 14 bases are a match to TRBD2. The CDR3 has 18 residues. CDR1 SNHLY and CDR2 FYNNEI come from the germline V gene. The V and J ends lost 2 bases and 5 bases, in that order; junction bases with no gene match: 9. The CDR3 DNA is TGTGCCAGCAGTGAATTCCAAGGGACTAGCGGGAGAAGAGATACGCAGTATTTT. This sequence encodes CASSEFQGTSGRRDTQYF.

This sequence joins TRBV7-9 and TRBJ2-5; tentative D call: TRBD1 (6 bases). This CDR3 has 14 amino acids. The V gene lost 5 bases and the J gene lost 5 bases, with 15 bases spanning the gap. Germline CDR1 SEHNR, CDR2 FQNEAQ (reference sequence). CDR3 amino acids: CASSPPGHMETQYF. In nucleotides, the CDR3 is TGTGCCAGCAGCCCACCGGGACATATGGAGACCCAGTACTTC.

J is TRBJ2-5 and V is TRBV18; TRBD1 matches 9 bases. J was trimmed by 2 bases and V by 5 bases; bases with no gene match: 6. CDR3 length: 15 residues. The V gene's germline CDR1 is KGHSH and CDR2 LQKENI. The CDR3 loop is CASSEGQGRQETQYF. The CDR3 bases are TGTGCCAGCTCAGAAGGACAGGGGAGGCAAGAGACCCAGTACTTC.

This chain uses TRBV28 with TRBJ2-1, with D possibly matching TRBD2 (5 bases). The germline V gene encodes CDR1 MDHEN and CDR2 SYDVKM. V was trimmed by 5 bases and J by 0 bases, leaving 11 bases between them. The CDR3 consists of 15 residues. This chain's CDR3 is CASSPIASSYNEQFF. The CDR3 DNA is TGTGCCAGCAGTCCAATAGCGAGCTCCTACAATGAGCAGTTCTTC.

The chain employs TRBV5-1 and TRBJ2-1; 10 bases align to TRBD2. Germline V gene lookup returns CDR1 SGHRS and CDR2 YFSETQ. The CDR3 runs 15 residues. The J segment lost 5 bases and the V segment lost 1 base, leaving 3 bases of the junction unmatched. The CDR3 DNA follows: TGCGCCAGCAGCTTGAGCGGGGGGGGGAACAATGAGCAGTTCTTC. Encoded protein: CASSLSGGGNNEQFF.

This chain links TRBV29-1 with TRBJ2-3, with 11 bases aligning to TRBD2. The CDR3 has 19 residues. V shed 0 bases, J shed 3 bases, and the junction held 14 bases outside the gene matches. Germline V CDR1 and CDR2: SQVTM, ANQGSEA. CDR3 in DNA: TGCAGCGTTGAAGATCGGGGCGGTAGCGGGAGGGCCTTAACAGATACGCAGTATTTT. Its protein product is CSVEDRGGSGRALTDTQYF.

The V and J genes are TRBV19 and TRBJ1-5, with 10 bases matching TRBD1. CDR1 and CDR2 (germline): LNHDA, SQIVND (reference sequence). V was pared by 2 bases and J by 4 bases, with 2 bases of the junction left unmatched. CDR3 length: 15 residues. Here the CDR3 DNA reads TGTGCCAGTAGTATAACGGGACAGGGGAATCAGCCCCAGCATTTT. Its translation is CASSITGQGNQPQHF.

The rearrangement joins TRBV6-5 to TRBJ2-2; possible D gene TRBD1, 5 bases. Germline V lookup: CDR1 MNHEY, CDR2 SVGAGI. This CDR3 contains 16 residues. The V end lost 2 bases, the J end lost 4 bases, and 14 bases lay between the germline ends. The CDR3, as DNA: TGTGCCAGCAGTTACCCGCAGGGCCTGTCCACCGGGGAGCTGTTTTTT. It is translated as CASSYPQGLSTGELFF.

The chain carries TRBV7-2 and TRBJ2-5; D unresolved. Judging by the DNA end, TRBJ2-7 fits better; the J call may be wrong. The CDR3 spans 15 residues. In germline, CDR1 is SGHTA, CDR2 FQGNSA. CDR3 amino acids: CASSLVPGRSYEQYF. In DNA form, the CDR3 reads TGTGCCAGCAGCTTAGTGCCCGGTCGATCCTACGAGCAGTACTTC.

The rearrangement joins TRBV28 to TRBJ2-2, with D unresolved. Germline lookup yields CDR1 MDHEN and CDR2 SYDVKM. Trimming pared 3 bases from V and 4 bases from J, leaving 9 bases between. The CDR3 is 14 residues long. The CDR3 loop reads CASSFSTSTGELFF. For the CDR3, the DNA is TGTGCCAGCAGTTTTTCGACTTCCACCGGGGAGCTGTTTTTT.

The chain links TRBV9 to TRBJ2-1, with D possibly being TRBD2 (5 bases). V gave up 0 bases and J gave up 6 bases, with 13 bases separating them. The CDR3 consists of 15 residues. Germline V lookup: CDR1 SGDLS, CDR2 YYNGEE. CDR3 bases: TGTGCCAGCAGCGTAGAGGGTGGTGGAGGCAATGAGCAGTTCTTC. Its protein product is CASSVEGGGGNEQFF.

The J gene is TRBJ1-2, the V gene TRBV29-1; D is undetermined. V was cut by 4 bases and J by 7 bases, with 16 bases left in between. This CDR3 is 13 amino acids long. Germline CDR1 and CDR2: SQVTM and ANQGSEA. CDR3 sequence (DNA): TGCAGCGTTGCCATGCTCAAGAGCGGTGGCTACACCTTC. This encodes CSVAMLKSGGYTF.

V gene TRBV29-1 combines with J gene TRBJ2-6, with D possibly TRBD2 on 5 matching bases. Germline V gene lookup returns CDR1 SQVTM and CDR2 ANQGSEA. The CDR3 spans 16 residues. V was shortened by 4 bases and J by 1 base, with 14 bases between the two germline ends. CDR3 nucleotide sequence: TGCAGCGTTGTCTGGCAGGACTTATCTGGGGCCAACGTCCTGACTTTC. Translated: CSVVWQDLSGANVLTF.

The gene calls are TRBV11-3 and TRBJ2-2; D might be TRBD2 (6 bases). CDR1 SGHNT and CDR2 YENEEA come from the germline V gene. Trimming removed 6 bases from V and 5 bases from J, with 16 bases in between. The CDR3 runs 15 residues. CDR3 nucleotide sequence: TGTGCCAGCAGTCCCGGGACTCCCCAGACCGGGGAGCTGTTTTTT. Amino acids: CASSPGTPQTGELFF.

The DNA of the CDR3 is TGTGCCAGCGTGAGGGAGACCTACAATGAGCAGTTCTTC. This sequence encodes CASVRETYNEQFF. The chain joins TRBV5-6 to TRBJ2-1; TRBD2 is a possible D gene (5 bases). With 7 bases removed from V and 2 bases from J, the gap between germline ends came to 10 bases. This CDR3 is built from 13 residues. Germline V gene data show CDR1 as SGHDT and CDR2 as YYEEEE.

This chain links TRBV9 with TRBJ2-2; unclear D gene. This CDR3 is built from 15 residues. Germline assignment: CDR1 SGDLS and CDR2 YYNGEE. The V and J ends lost 0 bases and 4 bases respectively, with 10 bases between them. The CDR3 sequence is CASSVGISVTGELFF. The CDR3 region has the DNA TGTGCCAGCAGCGTAGGTATATCGGTCACCGGGGAGCTGTTTTTT.

This sequence joins TRBV10-3 and TRBJ2-2; 9 bases are shared with TRBD1. CDR1 is ENHRY, CDR2 SYGVKD, per germline. The V gene end was trimmed by 6 bases and the J gene end by 3 bases; junction bases not matched to a gene: 5. The CDR3 runs to 15 residues. CDR3 residues: CAISLGTGHTGELFF. In nucleotides, the CDR3 is TGTGCCATCAGCCTCGGGACAGGGCACACCGGGGAGCTGTTTTTT.